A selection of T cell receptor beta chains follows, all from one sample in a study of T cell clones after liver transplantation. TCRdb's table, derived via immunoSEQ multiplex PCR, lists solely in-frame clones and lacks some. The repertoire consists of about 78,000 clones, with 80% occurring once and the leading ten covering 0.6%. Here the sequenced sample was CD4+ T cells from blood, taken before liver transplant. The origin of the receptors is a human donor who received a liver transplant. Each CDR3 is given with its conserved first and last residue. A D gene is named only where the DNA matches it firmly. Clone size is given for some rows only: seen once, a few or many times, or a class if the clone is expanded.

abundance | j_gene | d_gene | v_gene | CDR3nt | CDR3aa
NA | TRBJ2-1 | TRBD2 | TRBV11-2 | TGTGCCAGCAGCTTAAATCCTGGGACTAGGAGGGCCAATGAGCAGTTCTTC | CASSLNPGTRRANEQFF
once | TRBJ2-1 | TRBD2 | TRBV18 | TGTGCCAGCTCACCAGGGGGCGGGAGGGCCGTTGAGCAGTTCTTC | CASSPGGGRAVEQFF
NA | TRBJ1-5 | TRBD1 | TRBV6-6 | TGTGCCAGCAGTTACAGGACAGGGGATCAGCCCCAGCATTTT | CASSYRTGDQPQHF
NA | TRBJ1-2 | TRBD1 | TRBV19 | TGTGCCAGTAGTCCCACCCTACAGGGGCTGCCCGGCTACACCTTC | CASSPTLQGLPGYTF
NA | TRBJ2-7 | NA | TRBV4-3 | TGCGCCAGCAGCCAAGAGCTAGCCCACGAGCAGTACTTC | CASSQELAHEQYF
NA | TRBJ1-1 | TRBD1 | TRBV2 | TGTGCCAGCCTAACTAGACAGGGCGGCACTGAAGCTTTCTTT | CASLTRQGGTEAFF
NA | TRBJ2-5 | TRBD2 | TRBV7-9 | TGTGCCAGCATCCCAATGATTGGACTAGTCGGAGGAGGGGAGACCCAGTACTTC | CASIPMIGLVGGGETQYF
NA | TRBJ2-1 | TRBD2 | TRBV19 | TGTGCCAGTAGTACCACTAGCGGTTCTTACAATGAGCAGTTCTTC | CASSTTSGSYNEQFF
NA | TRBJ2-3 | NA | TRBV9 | TGTGCCAGCAGCGTAGGTGTAGGGGAGACAGATACGCAGTATTTT | CASSVGVGETDTQYF
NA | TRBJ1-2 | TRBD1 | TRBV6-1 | TGTGCCAGCAGTCCCGGACAGGGGGTCTGGAACACCTTC | CASSPGQGVWNTF
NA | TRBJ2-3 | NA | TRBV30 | TGTGCCTGGAGTGCGGGAGGCACAGATACGCAGTATTTT | CAWSAGGTDTQYF
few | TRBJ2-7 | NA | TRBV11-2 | TGTGCCAGCAGCCCTCGTACCAGGAACTCCTACGAGCAGTACTTC | CASSPRTRNSYEQYF
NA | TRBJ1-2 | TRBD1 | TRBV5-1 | TGCGCCAGCAGTCGACAGGGAGGGGACCTTGGCTATGGCTACACCTTC | CASSRQGGDLGYGYTF
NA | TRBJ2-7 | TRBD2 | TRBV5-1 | TGCGCCAGCAGCTTACCTACCGCCGGGACTAGCCTCCCAGAGCAGTACTTC | CASSLPTAGTSLPEQYF
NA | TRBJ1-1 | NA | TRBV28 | TGTGCCAGCAGTTTTTTTGGTGTAGCTTTCTTT | CASSFFGVAFF
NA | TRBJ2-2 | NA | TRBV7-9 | TGTGCCAGCAGTTCCCTGGCCGGGGAGCTGTTTTTT | CASSSLAGELFF
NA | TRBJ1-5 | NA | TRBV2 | TGTGCCAGCAGTGAATCGGGGGGGGCCGGTCAGCCCCAGCATTTT | CASSESGGAGQPQHF
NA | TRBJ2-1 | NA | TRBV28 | TGTGCCAGCAGTTTGGGTCTGTACAATGAGCAGTTCTTC | CASSLGLYNEQFF
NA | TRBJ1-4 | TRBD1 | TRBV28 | TGTGCCAGCAGTTCTCGGACAGGTATTAATGAAAAACTGTTTTTT | CASSSRTGINEKLFF
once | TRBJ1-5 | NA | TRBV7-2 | TGTGCCAGCAGCTTCGCTAATGGACAGCCCCAGCATTTT | CASSFANGQPQHF
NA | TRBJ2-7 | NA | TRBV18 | TGTGCCAGCTCACCTCAGGTACCCCGGGGTACTAGCTCCTACGAGCAGTACTTC | CASSPQVPRGTSSYEQYF
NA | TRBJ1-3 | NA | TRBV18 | TGTGCCAGCTCACCACCGCCGGGGTCGACCATATATTTT | CASSPPPGSTIYF
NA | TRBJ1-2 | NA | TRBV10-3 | TGTGCCATCAGTGAGTCGACAGACGGCTACACCTTC | CAISESTDGYTF
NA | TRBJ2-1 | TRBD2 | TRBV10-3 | TGTGCCATCAGTGTTTCGCTAGCGGGACACAATGAGCAGTTCTTC | CAISVSLAGHNEQFF
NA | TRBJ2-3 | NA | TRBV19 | TGTGCCAGTAGCTCGAGGAGGGGCACAGATACGCAGTATTTT | CASSSRRGTDTQYF
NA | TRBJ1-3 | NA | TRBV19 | TGTGCCAGTACCTCGGGCGGGACCTCTGGAAACACCATATATTTT | CASTSGGTSGNTIYF
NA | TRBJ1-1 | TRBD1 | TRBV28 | TGTGCCAGCAGTTCCAGGGGGGAAGCTTTCTTT | CASSSRGEAFF
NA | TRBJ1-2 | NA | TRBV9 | TGTGCCAGCAGCGTAGAGGGGCAGGGCTATGGCTACACCTTC | CASSVEGQGYGYTF
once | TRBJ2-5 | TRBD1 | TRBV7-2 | TGTGCCAGCACCATAGGGTATTCTGGACAGGGGGAGACCCAGTACTTC | CASTIGYSGQGETQYF
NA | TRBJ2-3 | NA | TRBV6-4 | TGTGCCAGCAGTGACAGCTTTGGGCTAGCGATAGGTACGCAGTATTTT | CASSDSFGLAIGTQYF
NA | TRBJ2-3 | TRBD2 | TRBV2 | TGTGCCAGCAGTGAAACGGGACTAGCGCCAGATACGCAGTATTTT | CASSETGLAPDTQYF
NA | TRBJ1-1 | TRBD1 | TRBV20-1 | TGCAGTGCTGGGGACAGGGCAGCTTTCTTT | CSAGDRAAFF
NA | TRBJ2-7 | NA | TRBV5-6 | TGTGCCAGCAGCCCGCCGTTAGAAGCGCCGAAGTGGGAGCAGTACTTC | CASSPPLEAPKWEQYF
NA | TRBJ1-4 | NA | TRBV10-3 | TGTGCCATCAGTGAGAAACAGGGCCCTGCGACTAATGAAAAACTGTTTTTT | CAISEKQGPATNEKLFF
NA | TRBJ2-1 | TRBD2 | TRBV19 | TGTGCCAGTAGTACGGGACTAGCGGGAGGGCCTCGACAGTTCTTC | CASSTGLAGGPRQFF
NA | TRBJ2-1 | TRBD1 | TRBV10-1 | TGCGCCAGCAGTGAATACAGGGGGTTATATGGGAATGAGCAGTTCTTC | CASSEYRGLYGNEQFF
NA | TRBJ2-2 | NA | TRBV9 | TGTGCCAGCAGCGTAGTCTCCTCCACCGGGGAGCTGTTTTTT | CASSVVSSTGELFF
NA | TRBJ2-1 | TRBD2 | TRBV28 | TGTGCCAGCAGTCGTCTCGGTGGTGGGCGGGAGGAGGAGATCTTC | CASSRLGGGREEEIF
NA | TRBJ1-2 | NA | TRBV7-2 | TGTGCCAGCAGCTTAGAAATTTATGGCTACACCTTC | CASSLEIYGYTF
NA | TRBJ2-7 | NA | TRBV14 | TGTGCCAGCAGCCAGATGAGACAGTACGAGCAGTACTTC | CASSQMRQYEQYF
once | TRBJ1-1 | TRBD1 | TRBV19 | TGTGCCAGTTCTGTTAGAGGACAGGGGGTCGGGACTGAAGCTTTCTTT | CASSVRGQGVGTEAFF